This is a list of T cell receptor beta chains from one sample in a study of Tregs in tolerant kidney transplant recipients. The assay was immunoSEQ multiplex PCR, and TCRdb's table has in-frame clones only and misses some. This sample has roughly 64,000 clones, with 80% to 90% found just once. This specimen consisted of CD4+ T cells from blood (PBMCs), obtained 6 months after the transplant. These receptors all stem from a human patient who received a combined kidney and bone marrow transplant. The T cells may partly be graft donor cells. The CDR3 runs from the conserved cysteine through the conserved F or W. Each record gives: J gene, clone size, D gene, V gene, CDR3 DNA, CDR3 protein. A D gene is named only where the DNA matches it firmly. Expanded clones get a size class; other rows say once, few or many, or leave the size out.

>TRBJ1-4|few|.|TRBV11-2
TGTGCCAGCAGCCCAGGGGTGGACACGTGGGGTGAAAAACTGTTTTTT
CASSPGVDTWGEKLFF
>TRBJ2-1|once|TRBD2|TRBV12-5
TGTGCTAGTGGGCTAGCGGGAGACAATGAGCAGTTCTTC
CASGLAGDNEQFF
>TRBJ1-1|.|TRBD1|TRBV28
TGTGCCAGCAGCCAACAAACACAGGGGGCTAATGAAGCTTTCTTT
CASSQQTQGANEAFF
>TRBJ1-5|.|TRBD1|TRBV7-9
TGTGCCAGCAGCTCCTCGGACAGGGGGAATCAGCCCCAGCATTTT
CASSSSDRGNQPQHF
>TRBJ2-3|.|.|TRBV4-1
TGCGCCAGCAGCTCTCTGACTAACAGCCCAGATACGCAGTATTTT
CASSSLTNSPDTQYF
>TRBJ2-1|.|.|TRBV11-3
TGTGCCGGCTCACAGGGTTCGGGAAATGAGCAGTTCTTC
CAGSQGSGNEQFF
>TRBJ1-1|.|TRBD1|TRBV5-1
TGCGCCAGCAGCTTGGCGGGGACAGCGAACACTGAAGCTTTCTTT
CASSLAGTANTEAFF
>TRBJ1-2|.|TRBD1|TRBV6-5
TGTGCCAGCAGTTATGGTGGACAGGGATATGGCTACACCTTC
CASSYGGQGYGYTF
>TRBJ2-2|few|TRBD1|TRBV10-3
TGTGCCATCAGCCGACAGGGTGGCGGGGAGCTGTTTTTT
CAISRQGGGELFF
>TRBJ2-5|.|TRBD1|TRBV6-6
TGTGCCAGCAAGGGGGCCACCCAAGAGACCCAGTACTTC
CASKGATQETQYF
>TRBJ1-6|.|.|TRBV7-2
TGTGCCAGCAGCTTTCGTCTCTCTCAGGGTCTCGGCTCCCCCCTCCACTTT
CASSFRLSQGLGSPLHF
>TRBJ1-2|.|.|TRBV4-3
TGCGCCAGCAGCCAAGCGCCGACTAGCGGGCCCAAGGGCGGCTACACCTTC
CASSQAPTSGPKGGYTF
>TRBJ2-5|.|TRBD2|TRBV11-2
TGTGCCAGCAGCTTACGGGGACTAGCGGGAGGCCGAGGGGAGACCCAGTACTTC
CASSLRGLAGGRGETQYF
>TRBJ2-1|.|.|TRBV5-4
TGTGCCAGCAGCAGAACAGATTTACTTTACAATGAGCAGTTCTTC
CASSRTDLLYNEQFF
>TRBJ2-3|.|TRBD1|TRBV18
TGTGCCAGCTCACTGGACAGGGCAATCGAATCTAGCACAGATACGCAGTATTTT
CASSLDRAIESSTDTQYF
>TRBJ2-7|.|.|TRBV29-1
TGCAGCGTGCAGGCACGCAACACCTACGAGCAGTACTTC
CSVQARNTYEQYF
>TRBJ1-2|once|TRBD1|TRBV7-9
TGTGCCAGCAGCTTAGGGACAGGATATGGCTACACCTTC
CASSLGTGYGYTF
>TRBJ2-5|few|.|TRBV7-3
TGTGCCAGCAGCTACAGGGGAGGTGGAGAGACCCAGTACTTC
CASSYRGGGETQYF
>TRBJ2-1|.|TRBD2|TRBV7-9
TGTGCCAGCAGCTCCTTAGCGGGGGCCTACAATGAGCAGTTCTTC
CASSSLAGAYNEQFF
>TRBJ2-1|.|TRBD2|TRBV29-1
TGCGGCGTTGAGGCTAGCGGGACCTACAATGAGCAGTTCTTC
CGVEASGTYNEQFF
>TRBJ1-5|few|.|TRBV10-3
TGTGCCATCAGTGAGCGGAGCGCCCTACAGGGCCAGCCCCAGCATTTT
CAISERSALQGQPQHF
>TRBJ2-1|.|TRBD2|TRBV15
TGTGCCACCAGCCTTCGGGCTAGCGGGGTTAATGAGCAGTTCTTC
CATSLRASGVNEQFF
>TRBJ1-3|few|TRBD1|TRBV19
TGTGCCAGTAGTACCCGCCGGGACAGAGCTTACTCTGGAAACACCATATATTTT
CASSTRRDRAYSGNTIYF
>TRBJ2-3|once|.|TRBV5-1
TGCGCCAGCAGCAGTGACTCCCCGGCAGATACGCAGTATTTT
CASSSDSPADTQYF
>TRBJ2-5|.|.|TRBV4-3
TGCGCCAGCAGCCAAGATTCCTTTCAAGAGACCCAGTACTTC
CASSQDSFQETQYF
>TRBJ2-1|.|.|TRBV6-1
TGTGCCAGCAGTGCTTTGGACTCCAGCACAGACAATGAGCAGTTCTTC
CASSALDSSTDNEQFF
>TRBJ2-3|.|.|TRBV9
TGTGCCAGCAGCGTAGGACCGCGGGCGGATACGCAGTATTTT
CASSVGPRADTQYF
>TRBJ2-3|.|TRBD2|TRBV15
TGTGCCACCAGCGTTCCCCGGGACAGGGGGGCCCTTGCACTAGCGGGGGGGCTAGATACGCAGTATTTT
CATSVPRDRGALALAGGLDTQYF
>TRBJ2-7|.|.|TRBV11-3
TGTGCCAGCAGCCCCGGACAGAGGGTTCGGAACGAGCAGTACTTC
CASSPGQRVRNEQYF
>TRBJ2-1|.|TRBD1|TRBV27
TGTGCCAGCCGTTCAGGGACAGGGGGCTACAATGAGCAGTTCTTC
CASRSGTGGYNEQFF
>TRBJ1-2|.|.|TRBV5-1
TGCGCCAGCAGCTCCGACGGGACAAACGGGTATGGCTACACCTTC
CASSSDGTNGYGYTF
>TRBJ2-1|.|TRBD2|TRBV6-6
TGTGCCAGCAGTTATCGGGAGGTCGTCAATGAGCAGTTCTTC
CASSYREVVNEQFF
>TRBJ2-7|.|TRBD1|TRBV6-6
TGTGCCAGCAGTTATTTGACAGGGGTTTCCTACGAGCAGTACTTC
CASSYLTGVSYEQYF
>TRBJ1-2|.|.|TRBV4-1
TGCGCCAGCAGCCAATCCGGGATAACATCTTATGGCTACACCTTC
CASSQSGITSYGYTF
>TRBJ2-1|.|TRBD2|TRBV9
TGTGCCAGCAGCGTATTTAGCGGGAGCGGTAACAATGAGCAGTTCTTC
CASSVFSGSGNNEQFF
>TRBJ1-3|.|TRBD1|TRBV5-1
TGCGCCAGCAGCTTTGGGCAGGGGGCAGGATCTGGAAACACCATATATTTT
CASSFGQGAGSGNTIYF
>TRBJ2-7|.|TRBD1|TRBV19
TGTGCCAGTAGTTCGGACCGGGACAGGGCCTACGAGCAGTACTTC
CASSSDRDRAYEQYF
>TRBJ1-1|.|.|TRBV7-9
TGTGCCAGCAGCTTAAAGGGGGTTATGAACACTGAAGCTTTCTTT
CASSLKGVMNTEAFF
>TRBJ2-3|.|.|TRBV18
TGTGCCAGCTCAGGGGGCGCAGATACGCAGTATTTT
CASSGGADTQYF
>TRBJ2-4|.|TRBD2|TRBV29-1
TGCAGCGTTGACGCAGGACTAGCGGGAGGGAGGGCCAAAAACATTCAGTACTTC
CSVDAGLAGGRAKNIQYF
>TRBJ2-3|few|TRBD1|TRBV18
TGTGCCAGCTCACCGGGACAGGGGGTAGATACGCAGTATTTT
CASSPGQGVDTQYF
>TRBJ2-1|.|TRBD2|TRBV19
TGTGCCAGTAGTCCCAGAGGGCTAGCGGGGACTGGGGTAGACAATGAGCAGTTCTTC
CASSPRGLAGTGVDNEQFF
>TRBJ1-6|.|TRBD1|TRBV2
TGTGCCAGCAGGGACAGGGTAAAATCCCCCCTCCACTTT
CASRDRVKSPLHF
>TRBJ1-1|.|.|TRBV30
TGTGCCTGTAGCAGAAACACTGAAGCTTTCTTT
CACSRNTEAFF
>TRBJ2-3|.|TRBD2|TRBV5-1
TGCGCCAGCAGCTTATCTCTCACTAGCGGACCTGTAGATACGCAGTATTTT
CASSLSLTSGPVDTQYF
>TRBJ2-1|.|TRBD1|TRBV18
TGTGCCAGCTCACCGGGATTAGGGGGCCACAATGAGCAGTTCTTC
CASSPGLGGHNEQFF
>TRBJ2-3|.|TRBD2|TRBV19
TGTGCCAGTAGAATAGCGGGGGGGGCAGATACGCAGTATTTT
CASRIAGGADTQYF
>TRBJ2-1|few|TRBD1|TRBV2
TGTGCCACCCGGGACAGGGCTCAAATCAATGAGCAGTTCTTC
CATRDRAQINEQFF
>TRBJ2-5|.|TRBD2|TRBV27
TGTGCCAGCAAAGGGACTAGCGGACGACAAGAGACCCAGTACTTC
CASKGTSGRQETQYF
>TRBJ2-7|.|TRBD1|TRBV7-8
TGTGCCAGCAGCTCTAGGCGGACAGGGAGCTCCTACGAGCAGTACTTC
CASSSRRTGSSYEQYF
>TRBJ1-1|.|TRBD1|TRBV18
TGTGCCAGCTCACCCTTCAGGGGGAGGAGGGGCACTGAAGCTTTCTTT
CASSPFRGRRGTEAFF
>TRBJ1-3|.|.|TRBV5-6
TGTGCCAGCAGCTTCCCCAAAACGGACAGCTCTGGAAACACCATATATTTT
CASSFPKTDSSGNTIYF
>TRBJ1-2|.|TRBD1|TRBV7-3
TGTGCCAGCAGCTTAACGGGACAGGCACCCGATGGCTACACCTTC
CASSLTGQAPDGYTF